Only a few counts were recorded for the clone carrying this TCR beta chain. CDR1 LGHNA and CDR2 YNFKEQ come from the germline V gene. The CDR3 consists of 13 residues. The ends were cut back, 2 bases at V and 3 bases at J, with 8 bases in the middle. These data belong to a study of T cell repertoires in cytomegalovirus infection. TCRdb itself ran the reads through MiXCR, one entry per CDR3 protein. Of under 250,000 distinct CDR3 sequences listed, over 9% are singletons. Sequencing was done on a sample of PBMCs. The chain combines TRBV4-2 with TRBJ2-7, with D possibly matching TRBD1 (5 bases). This TCR derives from a human donor in good health (CMV status not recorded). Some clones in this sample may be carry-over from other donors' samples. In DNA form, the CDR3 reads TGTGCCAGCAGCCAAATCCAGGGCTACGAGCAGTACTTC. This sequence encodes CASSQIQGYEQYF.